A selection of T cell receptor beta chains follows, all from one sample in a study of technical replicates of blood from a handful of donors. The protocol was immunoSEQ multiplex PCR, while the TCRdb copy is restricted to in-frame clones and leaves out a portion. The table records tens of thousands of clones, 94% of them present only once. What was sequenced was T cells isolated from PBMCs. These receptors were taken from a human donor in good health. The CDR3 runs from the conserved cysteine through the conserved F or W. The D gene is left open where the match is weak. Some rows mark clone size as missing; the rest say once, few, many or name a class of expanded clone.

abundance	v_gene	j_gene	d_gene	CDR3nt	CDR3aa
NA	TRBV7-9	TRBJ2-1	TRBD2	TGTGCCAGCAGCGCCCTTCTAGCGGGAGGGAGCTCCTACAATGAGCAGTTCTTC	CASSALLAGGSSYNEQFF
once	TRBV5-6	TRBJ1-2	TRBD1	TGTGCCAGCAGCTCGGGGGCGTTCGACAGGGACGGCGGCTATGGCTACACCTTC	CASSSGAFDRDGGYGYTF
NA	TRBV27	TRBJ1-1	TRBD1	TGTGCCAGCAGTTGGGACAGGGGGAACACTGAAGCTTTCTTT	CASSWDRGNTEAFF
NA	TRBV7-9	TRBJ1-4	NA	TGTGCCAGCAGCTTACATCAAAAACTGTTTTTT	CASSLHQKLFF
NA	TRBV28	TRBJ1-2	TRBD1	TGTGCCACCCACTTTCGGGACAGGGCGGGGCGCAGCTATGGCTACACCTTC	CATHFRDRAGRSYGYTF
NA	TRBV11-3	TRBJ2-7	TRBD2	TGTGCCAGCAGCTTAGAAAGGGGAGGTAGCGGGCCTTCCTACGAGCAGTACTTC	CASSLERGGSGPSYEQYF
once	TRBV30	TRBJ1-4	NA	TGTGCCTGGAGAAGGGGAACTAATGAAAAACTGTTTTTT	CAWRRGTNEKLFF
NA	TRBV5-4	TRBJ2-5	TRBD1	TGTGCCAGCAGTTCGAGGACAGGGGGCTTAGAGACCCAGTACTTC	CASSSRTGGLETQYF
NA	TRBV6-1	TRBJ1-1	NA	TGTGCCAGCAGCGCGGGGCAAGGGGACACTGAAGCTTTCTTT	CASSAGQGDTEAFF
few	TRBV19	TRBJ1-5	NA	TGTGCCAGTAGTCCGACAGTTAATCAGCCCCAGCATTTT	CASSPTVNQPQHF
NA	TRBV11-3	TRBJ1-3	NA	TGTGCCAGCAGCAGGGACTCGGGAAACACCATATATTTT	CASSRDSGNTIYF
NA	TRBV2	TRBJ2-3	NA	TGTGCCAGCAGTGAAGCGCTCAGTTACGTAGATACGCAGTATTTT	CASSEALSYVDTQYF
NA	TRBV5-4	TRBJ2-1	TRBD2	TGTGCCAGCAGCGCTAGCGGGAGTTACAATGAGCAGTTCTTC	CASSASGSYNEQFF
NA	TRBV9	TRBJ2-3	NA	TGTGCCAGCAGCGTAGGTGACGAGGGAGGAACAGATACGCAGTATTTT	CASSVGDEGGTDTQYF
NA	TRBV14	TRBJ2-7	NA	TGTGCCAGCAGCCCTAGGACAGCCTTTCTCTACGAGCAGTACTTC	CASSPRTAFLYEQYF
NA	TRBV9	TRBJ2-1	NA	TGTGCCAGCAGCCCCGGAGGAACCTACAATGAGCAGTTCTTC	CASSPGGTYNEQFF
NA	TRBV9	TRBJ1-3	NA	TGTGCCAGCAGCGACGGGTACAGGCCTGGAAACACCATATATTTT	CASSDGYRPGNTIYF
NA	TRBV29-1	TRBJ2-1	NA	TGCAGCTCCTGTTTCGGCGGTGAGCAGTTCTTC	CSSCFGGEQFF
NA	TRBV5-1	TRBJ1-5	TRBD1	TGCGCCAGCAGCTTGGGGACAGGCCACCAGCCCCAGCATTTT	CASSLGTGHQPQHF
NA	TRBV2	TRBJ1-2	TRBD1	TGTGCCAGCAGTCGACGTGACAGGGGAAGCGTCTATGGCTACACCTTC	CASSRRDRGSVYGYTF
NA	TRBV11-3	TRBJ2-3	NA	TGTGCCAGCAGTACTAGCTGGGGAATGGGGGACGGTGATACGCAGTATTTT	CASSTSWGMGDGDTQYF
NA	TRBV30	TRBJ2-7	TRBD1	TGTGCCTGGAGTCCCTGGACAGGGGAGGTGCAGTACTTC	CAWSPWTGEVQYF
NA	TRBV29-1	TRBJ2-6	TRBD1	TGCAGCGTCGCAGGGGGATCTGGGGCCAACGTCCTGACTTTC	CSVAGGSGANVLTF
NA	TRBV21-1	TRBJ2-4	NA	TGTGCCAGCAGCAGGACGAGATCGGGGGGCACGGGGAACATTCAGTACTTC	CASSRTRSGGTGNIQYF
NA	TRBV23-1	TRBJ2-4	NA	TGCGCCAGCAGTCGCTCCAAAGGGGGATGGCGAGCCAAAAACATTCAGTACTTC	CASSRSKGGWRAKNIQYF
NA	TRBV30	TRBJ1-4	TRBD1	TGTGCCTGGAGTGGACAGGGACAACTGTTTTTT	CAWSGQGQLFF
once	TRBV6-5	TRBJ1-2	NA	TGTGCCAGCACCCTTGGGGGGGGCGATGGCTACACCTTC	CASTLGGGDGYTF
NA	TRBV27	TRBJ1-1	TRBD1	TGTGCCAGCAGTCAGACTCTTCCGGGACAGGGGGCGACTGAAGCTTTCTTT	CASSQTLPGQGATEAFF
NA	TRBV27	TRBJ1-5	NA	TGTGCCAGCAGTGCAACGGCAACAGGGAGTCGAAGTCAGCCCCAGCATTTT	CASSATATGSRSQPQHF
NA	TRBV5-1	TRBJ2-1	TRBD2	TGCGCCAGCAGCTTGACTAGCGGCTCCTACAATGAGCAGTTCTTC	CASSLTSGSYNEQFF
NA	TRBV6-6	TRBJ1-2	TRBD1	TGTGCCAGCAGGACAGGGACTCATGGCTACACCTTC	CASRTGTHGYTF
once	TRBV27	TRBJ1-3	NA	TGTGCCAGCAGTTCTCACAGAGGAAACACCATATATTTT	CASSSHRGNTIYF
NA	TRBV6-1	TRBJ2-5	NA	TGTGCCAGCCGGGAGTCTGGTCCGACCCAGTACTTC	CASRESGPTQYF
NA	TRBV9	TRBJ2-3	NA	TGTGCCAGCAGCGTAACGGGATCAGATACGCAGTATTTT	CASSVTGSDTQYF
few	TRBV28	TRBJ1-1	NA	TGTGCCAGCAGTCGTACCTTGGACAGAAGGGTGAACACTGAAGCTTTCTTT	CASSRTLDRRVNTEAFF
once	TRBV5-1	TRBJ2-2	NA	TGCGCCAGCAGCTTGGTGCGAGGCGGGGAGCTGTTTTTT	CASSLVRGGELFF
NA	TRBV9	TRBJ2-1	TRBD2	TGTGCCAGCAGCGGACCCGACCGGGGGGATGAGCAGTTCTTC	CASSGPDRGDEQFF